The 9 T cell receptor beta chains given below trace back to one sample, sequenced in a study of blood T cell repertoires in COVID-19. Assay used: immunoSEQ multiplex PCR; TCRdb lists only in-frame clones, some missing. The sample has some 200,000 clones, 84% seen once. What was sequenced was peripheral blood. Every receptor here comes from a woman in her fifties or sixties who had recovered from COVID-19.

The chain joins TRBV6-5 to TRBJ2-7; 10 bases match TRBD1. The junction had 4 bases not matched to a gene; V was cut back by 5 bases and J by 6 bases. The germline CDR1 and CDR2 sequences are MNHEY and SVGAGI. This CDR3 comprises 13 residues. CDR3 DNA: TGTGCCAGCAGTACTGACAGGGGGCCCGAGCAGTACTTC. The encoded protein is CASSTDRGPEQYF.

The count of this clone is one. The CDR3: CASSITGGEYNEQFF. In DNA form, the CDR3 reads TGTGCCAGCAGCATAACAGGGGGGGAATACAATGAGCAGTTCTTC. The J gene is TRBJ2-1, the V gene TRBV9; D is perhaps TRBD1 (8 bases). The length of the CDR3 is 15 residues. CDR1 and CDR2 (germline): SGDLS, YYNGEE. Trimming shortened V by 4 bases and J by 4 bases, and 15 bases separated the two germline ends.

The chain combines TRBV2 with TRBJ2-7; D unclear. The CDR3 runs to 14 residues. Trimming took 1 base from V and 4 from J, leaving 11 bases between them. CDR1 and CDR2 from the germline V gene are SNHLY and FYNNEI. DNA for the CDR3: TGTGCCAGCAGTGAAGGACACAGACATTACGAGCAGTACTTC. This codes for CASSEGHRHYEQYF.

The chain uses TRBV9 and TRBJ2-1, with D hard to call. Deletions cut 3 bases from V and 0 bases from J, with 10 bases between. CDR3 length equals 15 residues. The germline V gene encodes CDR1 SGDLS and CDR2 YYNGEE. DNA for the CDR3: TGTGCCAGCAGCGCGACTCCCAGCTCCTACAATGAGCAGTTCTTC. Translation: CASSATPSSYNEQFF.

V is TRBV19 and J is TRBJ2-7; 10 bases line up with TRBD1. CDR1 and CDR2 (germline): LNHDA, SQIVND (reference sequence). This CDR3 spans 14 amino acids. V lost 5 bases and J lost 6; bases outside the gene matches: 7. The CDR3 loop reads CASSPGQGSAEQYF. The CDR3 bases are TGTGCCAGTAGTCCGGGACAGGGGTCGGCCGAGCAGTACTTC.

The V call is TRBV5-5, the J call TRBJ2-5; 11 positions match TRBD2. In germline, CDR1 is SGHKS, CDR2 YYEKEE (reference sequence). The junction had 3 bases not matched to a gene; V was cut back by 4 bases and J by 4 bases. The CDR3 length is 14 residues. The DNA of the CDR3 is TGTGCCAGCAGCGGGACTAGCGGTGGAGAGACCCAGTACTTC. The encoded protein is CASSGTSGGETQYF.

The chain couples TRBV5-6 to TRBJ1-2; D is unclear. Germline loops: CDR1 SGHDT, CDR2 YYEEEE. Trimming pared 1 base from V and 4 bases from J, leaving 14 bases between. There are 15 residues in the CDR3. The CDR3 DNA follows: TGTGCCAGCAGCTTGCAGCTCTCGTGGGCCTATGGCTACACCTTC. Translation: CASSLQLSWAYGYTF.

The chain uses TRBV9 and TRBJ1-4; 8 bases are a match to TRBD1. The length of the CDR3 is 15 residues. V lost 4 bases, J lost 7 bases, and 9 bases stayed unmatched. CDR1 SGDLS and CDR2 YYNGEE come from the germline V gene. Here the CDR3 reads CASSPGTGRAEKLFF. In DNA, the CDR3 is TGTGCCAGCAGCCCCGGGACAGGCCGGGCTGAAAAACTGTTTTTT.

This chain uses TRBV5-8 with TRBJ1-1, with D perhaps matching TRBD1 (6 bases). Trimming took 2 bases from V and 0 from J, leaving 20 bases between them. CDR1 and CDR2 from the germline V gene are SGHTS and YDEGEE. CDR3 length: 18 residues. The chain's CDR3 is CASSFQGTQAFVNTEAFF. In nucleotides, the CDR3 is TGTGCCAGCAGCTTCCAAGGGACACAGGCATTTGTGAACACTGAAGCTTTCTTT.